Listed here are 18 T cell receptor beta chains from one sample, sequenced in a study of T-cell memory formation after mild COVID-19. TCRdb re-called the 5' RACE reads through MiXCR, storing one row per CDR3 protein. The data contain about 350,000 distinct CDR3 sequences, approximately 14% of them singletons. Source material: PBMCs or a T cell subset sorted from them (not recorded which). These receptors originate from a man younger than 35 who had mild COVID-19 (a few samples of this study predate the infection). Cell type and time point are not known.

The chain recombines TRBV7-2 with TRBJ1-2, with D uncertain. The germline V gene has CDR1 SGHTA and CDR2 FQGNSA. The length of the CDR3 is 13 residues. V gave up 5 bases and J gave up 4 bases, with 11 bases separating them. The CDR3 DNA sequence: TGTGCCAGCAGCCCGGCAGGCGCCTATGGCTACACCTTC. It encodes CASSPAGAYGYTF.

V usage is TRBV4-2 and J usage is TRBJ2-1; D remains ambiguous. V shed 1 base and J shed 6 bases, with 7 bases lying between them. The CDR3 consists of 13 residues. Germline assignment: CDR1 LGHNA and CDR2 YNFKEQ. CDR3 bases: TGTGCCAGCAGCCAAGGGGTTTCCAATGAGCAGTTCTTC. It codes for CASSQGVSNEQFF.

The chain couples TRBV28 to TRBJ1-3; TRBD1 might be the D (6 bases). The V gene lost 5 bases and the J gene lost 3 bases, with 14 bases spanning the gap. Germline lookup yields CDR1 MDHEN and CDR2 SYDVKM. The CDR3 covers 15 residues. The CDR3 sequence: CASSQPGGLGNTIYF. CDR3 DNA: TGTGCCAGCAGTCAACCGGGGGGGCTTGGAAACACCATATATTTT.

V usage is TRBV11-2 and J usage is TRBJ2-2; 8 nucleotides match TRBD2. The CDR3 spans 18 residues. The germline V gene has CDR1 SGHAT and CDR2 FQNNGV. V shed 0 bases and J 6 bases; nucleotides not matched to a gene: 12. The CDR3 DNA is TGTGCCAGCAGCTTAGATCCCCCGGCGGGAGGTTTCTCCGGGGAGCTGTTTTTT. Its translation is CASSLDPPAGGFSGELFF.

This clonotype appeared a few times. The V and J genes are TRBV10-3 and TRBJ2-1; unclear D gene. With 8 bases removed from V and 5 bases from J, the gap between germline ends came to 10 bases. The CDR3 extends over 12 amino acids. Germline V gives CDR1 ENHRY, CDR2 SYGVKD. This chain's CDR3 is CAIHRGDNEQFF. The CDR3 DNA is TGTGCCATCCATCGCGGAGACAATGAGCAGTTCTTC.

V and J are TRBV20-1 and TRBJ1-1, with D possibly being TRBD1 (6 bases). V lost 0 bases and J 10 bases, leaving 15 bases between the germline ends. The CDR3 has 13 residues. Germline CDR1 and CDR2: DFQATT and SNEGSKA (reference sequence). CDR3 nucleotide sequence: TGCAGTGCTAGAGATCAGGGGATAGGGCTAGCTTTCTTT. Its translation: CSARDQGIGLAFF.

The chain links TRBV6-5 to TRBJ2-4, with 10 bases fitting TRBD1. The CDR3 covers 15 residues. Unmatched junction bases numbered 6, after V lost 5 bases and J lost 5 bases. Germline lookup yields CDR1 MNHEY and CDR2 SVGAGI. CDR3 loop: CASSTIGTGENIQYF. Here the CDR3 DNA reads TGTGCCAGCAGTACCATAGGGACAGGGGAAAACATTCAGTACTTC.

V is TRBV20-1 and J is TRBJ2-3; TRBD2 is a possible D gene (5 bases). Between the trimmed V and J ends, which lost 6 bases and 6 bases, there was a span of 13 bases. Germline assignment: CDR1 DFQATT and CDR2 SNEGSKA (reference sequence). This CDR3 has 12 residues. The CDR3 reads CSATTRGDTQYF. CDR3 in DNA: TGCAGTGCGACCACGAGAGGGGATACGCAGTATTTT.

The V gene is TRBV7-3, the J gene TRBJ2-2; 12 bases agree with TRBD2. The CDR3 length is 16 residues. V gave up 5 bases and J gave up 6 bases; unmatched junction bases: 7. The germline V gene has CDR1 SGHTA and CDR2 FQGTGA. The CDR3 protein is CASSKGLAGIAGELFF. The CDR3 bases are TGTGCCAGCAGCAAAGGACTAGCGGGAATAGCCGGGGAGCTGTTTTTT.

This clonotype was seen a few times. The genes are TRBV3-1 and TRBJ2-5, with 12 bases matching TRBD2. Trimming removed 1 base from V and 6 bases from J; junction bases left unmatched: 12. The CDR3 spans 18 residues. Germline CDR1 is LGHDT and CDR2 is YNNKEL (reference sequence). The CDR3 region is CASSQAPGLAGQGKTQYF. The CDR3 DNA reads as TGTGCCAGCAGCCAAGCCCCCGGACTAGCGGGGCAGGGAAAGACCCAGTACTTC.

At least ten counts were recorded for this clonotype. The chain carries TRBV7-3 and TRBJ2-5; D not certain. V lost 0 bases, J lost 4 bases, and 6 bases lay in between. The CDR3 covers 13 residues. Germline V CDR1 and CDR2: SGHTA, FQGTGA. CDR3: CASSLTRGETQYF. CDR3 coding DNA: TGTGCCAGCAGCTTAACGCGTGGAGAGACCCAGTACTTC.

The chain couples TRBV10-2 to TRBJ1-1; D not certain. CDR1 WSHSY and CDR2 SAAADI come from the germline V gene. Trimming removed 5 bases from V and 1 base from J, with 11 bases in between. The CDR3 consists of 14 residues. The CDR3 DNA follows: TGCGCCAGCAGTCTGCTGTTGCGGAACACTGAAGCTTTCTTT. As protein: CASSLLLRNTEAFF.

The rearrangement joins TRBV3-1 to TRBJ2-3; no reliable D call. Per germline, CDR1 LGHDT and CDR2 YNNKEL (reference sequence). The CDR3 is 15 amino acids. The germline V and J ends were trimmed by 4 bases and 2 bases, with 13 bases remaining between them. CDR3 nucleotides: TGTGCCAGCAGCCGACAAGGGAAGTACACAGATACGCAGTATTTT. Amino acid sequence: CASSRQGKYTDTQYF.

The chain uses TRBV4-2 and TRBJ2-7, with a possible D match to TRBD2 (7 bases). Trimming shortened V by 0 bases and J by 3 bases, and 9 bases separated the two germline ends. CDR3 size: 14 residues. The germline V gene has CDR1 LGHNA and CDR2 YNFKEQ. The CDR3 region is CASSQEGGVYEQYF. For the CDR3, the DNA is TGTGCCAGCAGCCAAGAAGGGGGGGTCTACGAGCAGTACTTC.

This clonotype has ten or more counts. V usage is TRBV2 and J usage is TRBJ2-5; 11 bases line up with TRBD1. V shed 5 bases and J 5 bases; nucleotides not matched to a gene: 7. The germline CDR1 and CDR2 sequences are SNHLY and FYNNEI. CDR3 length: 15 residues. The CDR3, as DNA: TGTGCCAGCAGTAACCGGGACAGGGGGGTTGAGACCCAGTACTTC. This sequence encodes CASSNRDRGVETQYF.

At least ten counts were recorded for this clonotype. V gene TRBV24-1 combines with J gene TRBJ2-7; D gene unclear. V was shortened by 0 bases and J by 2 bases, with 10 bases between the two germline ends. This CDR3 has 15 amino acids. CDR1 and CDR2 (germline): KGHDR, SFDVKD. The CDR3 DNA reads TGTGCCACCAGTGATTTGCAAGTTCAGCCCTACGAGCAGTACGTC. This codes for CATSDLQVQPYEQYV.

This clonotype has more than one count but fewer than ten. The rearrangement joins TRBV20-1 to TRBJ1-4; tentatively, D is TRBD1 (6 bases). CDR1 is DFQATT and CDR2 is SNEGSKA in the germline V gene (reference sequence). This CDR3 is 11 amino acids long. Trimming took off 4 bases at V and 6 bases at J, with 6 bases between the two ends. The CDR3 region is CSANRDEKLFF. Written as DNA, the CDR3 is TGCAGTGCTAACAGGGATGAAAAACTGTTTTTT.

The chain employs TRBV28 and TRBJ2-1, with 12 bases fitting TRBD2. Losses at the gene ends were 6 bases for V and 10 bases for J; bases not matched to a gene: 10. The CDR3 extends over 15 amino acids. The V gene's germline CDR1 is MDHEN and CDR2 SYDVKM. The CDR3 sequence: CASRVLAGGRKEQFF. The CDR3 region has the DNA TGTGCCAGCAGGGTCCTAGCGGGGGGGCGGAAGGAGCAGTTCTTC.